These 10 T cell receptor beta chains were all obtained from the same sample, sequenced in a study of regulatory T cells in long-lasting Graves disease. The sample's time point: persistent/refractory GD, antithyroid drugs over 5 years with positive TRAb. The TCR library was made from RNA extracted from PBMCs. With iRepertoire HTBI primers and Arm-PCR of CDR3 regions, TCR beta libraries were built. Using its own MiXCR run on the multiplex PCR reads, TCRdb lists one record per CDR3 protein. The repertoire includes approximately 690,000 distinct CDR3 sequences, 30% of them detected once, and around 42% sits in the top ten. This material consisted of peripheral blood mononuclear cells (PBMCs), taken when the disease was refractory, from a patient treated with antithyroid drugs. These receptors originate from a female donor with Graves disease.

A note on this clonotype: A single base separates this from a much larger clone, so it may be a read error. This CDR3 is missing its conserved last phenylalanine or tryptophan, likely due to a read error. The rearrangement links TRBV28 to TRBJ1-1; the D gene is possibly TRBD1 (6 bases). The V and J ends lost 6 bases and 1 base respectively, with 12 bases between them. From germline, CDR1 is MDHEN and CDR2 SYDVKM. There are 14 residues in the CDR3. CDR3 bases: TGTGCCAGCAGCCCCGGGACAACGAACACTGAAGCTTTCTCT. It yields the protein CASSPGTTNTEAFS.

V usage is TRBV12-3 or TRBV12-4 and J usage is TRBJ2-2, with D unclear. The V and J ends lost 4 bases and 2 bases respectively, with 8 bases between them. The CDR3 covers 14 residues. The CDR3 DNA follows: TGTGCCAGCAGTTCCCTAGACAACACCGGGGAGCTGTTTTTT. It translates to CASSSLDNTGELFF.

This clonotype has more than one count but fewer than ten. Written as DNA, the CDR3 is TGTGCCAGCAGACCTGGCAATCAGCCCCAGCATTTT. The encoded protein is CASRPGNQPQHF. This chain links TRBV28 with TRBJ1-5, with D uncertain. The germline V gene has CDR1 MDHEN and CDR2 SYDVKM. V was shortened by 6 bases and J by 2 bases, with 5 bases between the two germline ends. This CDR3 comprises 12 residues.

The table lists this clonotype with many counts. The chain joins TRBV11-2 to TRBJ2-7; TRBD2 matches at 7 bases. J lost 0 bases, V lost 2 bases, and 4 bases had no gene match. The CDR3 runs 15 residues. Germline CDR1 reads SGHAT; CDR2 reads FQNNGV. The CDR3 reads CASSLSGGSSYEQYF. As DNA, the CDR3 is TGTGCCAGCAGCTTATCCGGCGGGAGCTCCTACGAGCAGTACTTC.

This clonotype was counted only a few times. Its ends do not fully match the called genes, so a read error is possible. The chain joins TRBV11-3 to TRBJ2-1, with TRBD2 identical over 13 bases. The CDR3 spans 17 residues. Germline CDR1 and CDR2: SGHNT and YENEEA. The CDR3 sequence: CASSFSGTSGIYNEQFF. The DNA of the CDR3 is TGTGCCAGCAGCTTTTCCGGGACTAGCGGGATCTACAATGAGCAATTCTTC.

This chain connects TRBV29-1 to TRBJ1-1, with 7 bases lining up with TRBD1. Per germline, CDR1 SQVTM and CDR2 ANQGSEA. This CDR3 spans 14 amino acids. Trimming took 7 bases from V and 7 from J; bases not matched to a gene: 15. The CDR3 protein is CSAHPETGTDEAFF. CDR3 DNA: TGCAGCGCTCACCCCGAAACCGGGACAGATGAAGCTTTCTTT. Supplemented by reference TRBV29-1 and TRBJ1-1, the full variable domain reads SAVISQKPSRDICQRGTSLTIQCQVDSQVTMMFWYRQQPGQSLTLIATANQGSEATYESGFVIDKFPISRPNLTFSTLTVSNMSPEDSSIYLCSAHPETGTDEAFFGQGTRLTVV.

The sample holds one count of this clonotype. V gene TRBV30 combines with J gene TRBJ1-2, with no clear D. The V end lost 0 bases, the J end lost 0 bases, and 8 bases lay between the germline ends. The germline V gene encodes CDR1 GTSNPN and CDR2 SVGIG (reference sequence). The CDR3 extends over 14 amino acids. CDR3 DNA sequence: TGTGCCTGGAGTGTACTCGGGTCTAACTATGGCTACACCTTC. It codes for CAWSVLGSNYGYTF.

The chain's CDR3 is CASNRGRDAYGYTF. The CDR3 region has the DNA TGTGCCAGCAATAGGGGAAGGGACGCCTATGGCTACACCTTC. J is TRBJ1-2 and V is TRBV6-1, with D maybe TRBD1 (5 bases). Germline V lookup: CDR1 MNHNS, CDR2 SASEGT. The CDR3 has 14 amino acids. V was shortened by 7 bases and J by 4 bases, with 16 bases between the two germline ends.

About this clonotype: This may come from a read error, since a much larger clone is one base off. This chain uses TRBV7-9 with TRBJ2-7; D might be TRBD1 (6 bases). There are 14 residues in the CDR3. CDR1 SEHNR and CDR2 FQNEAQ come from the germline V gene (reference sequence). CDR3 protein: CVSSKDRGRNEQYF. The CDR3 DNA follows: TGTGTCAGCAGCAAGGACAGAGGAAGGAACGAGCAGTACTTC.

The CDR3: CASSSFGIAKNIQYF. The CDR3 nucleotides read TGTGCCAGCAGTTCTTTTGGGATAGCCAAAAACATTCAGTACTTC. J is TRBJ2-4 and V is TRBV28; D is ambiguous. Between the trimmed V and J ends, which lost 4 bases and 0 bases, there was a span of 10 bases. Germline V lookup: CDR1 MDHEN, CDR2 SYDVKM. The CDR3 totals 15 residues. The full variable domain, completed using reference TRBV28 and TRBJ2-4, is DVKVTQSSRYLVKRTGEKVFLECVQDMDHENMFWYRQDPGLGLRLIYFSYDVKMKEKGDIPEGYSVSREKKERFSLILESASTNQTSMYLCASSSFGIAKNIQYFGAGTRLSVL.